This T cell receptor beta chain was captured in a study of blood T cell repertoires in COVID-19. All enrollees were roughly 18 to 100 years old and from roughly 26 US areas. The V gene lost 0 bases and the J gene lost 8 bases, with 17 bases spanning the gap. The CDR3 has 16 amino acids. The germline V gene has CDR1 MNHEY and CDR2 SVGEGT. Original analysis: Cell counts per sample came from amplifying reference gene primers. Profiled with immunoSEQ multiplex PCR; TCRdb holds only in-frame clones, not every one. The DNA gave D and trimming, while V, J and clone size come from that table. The data show approximately 220,000 clones, 65% to 85% seen once.

This clonotype originated in a middle-aged woman who had recovered from COVID-19. The genes are TRBV6-2 or TRBV6-3 and TRBJ2-1, with D possibly TRBD2 on 6 matching bases. Sequenced: PBMCs or T cells enriched from blood (not recorded which). CDR3 amino acids: CASSYSLARRPHEQFF. Written as DNA, the CDR3 is TGTGCCAGCAGTTACTCTCTAGCGAGGAGGCCTCATGAGCAGTTCTTC.